This T cell receptor beta chain was profiled in a study of blood T cell repertoires in COVID-19. Study at large: From the United States, Italy and Spain came samples of acute and convalescent COVID-19. PBMCs, B-cell-depleted T cells, or T cells were the source of the cDNA or gDNA that made up the material.

Per the original methods: Reference gene primer amplification gave estimated nucleated cell counts. TCRdb's copy holds only in-frame clones and misses some; the assay was immunoSEQ multiplex PCR. V, J and clone size are taken as reported in that table, and D and trimming were inferred from the DNA itself. This table has 200,000 to 250,000 clones, approximately 82% appearing once. With 4 bases clipped from V and 2 bases from J, the junction kept 3 bases outside the gene matches. The CDR3 totals 14 residues. Germline CDR1 reads SGHTA; CDR2 reads FQGNSA. The chain joins TRBV7-2 to TRBJ2-5; 8 bases align to TRBD2. The TCR was taken from a woman between 40 and 50 years old who had recovered from COVID-19. The sequenced sample consisted of peripheral blood. The CDR3, as DNA: TGTGCCAGCAGCTGGAAGCGGGGGCAAGAGACCCAGTACTTC. It specifies CASSWKRGQETQYF.